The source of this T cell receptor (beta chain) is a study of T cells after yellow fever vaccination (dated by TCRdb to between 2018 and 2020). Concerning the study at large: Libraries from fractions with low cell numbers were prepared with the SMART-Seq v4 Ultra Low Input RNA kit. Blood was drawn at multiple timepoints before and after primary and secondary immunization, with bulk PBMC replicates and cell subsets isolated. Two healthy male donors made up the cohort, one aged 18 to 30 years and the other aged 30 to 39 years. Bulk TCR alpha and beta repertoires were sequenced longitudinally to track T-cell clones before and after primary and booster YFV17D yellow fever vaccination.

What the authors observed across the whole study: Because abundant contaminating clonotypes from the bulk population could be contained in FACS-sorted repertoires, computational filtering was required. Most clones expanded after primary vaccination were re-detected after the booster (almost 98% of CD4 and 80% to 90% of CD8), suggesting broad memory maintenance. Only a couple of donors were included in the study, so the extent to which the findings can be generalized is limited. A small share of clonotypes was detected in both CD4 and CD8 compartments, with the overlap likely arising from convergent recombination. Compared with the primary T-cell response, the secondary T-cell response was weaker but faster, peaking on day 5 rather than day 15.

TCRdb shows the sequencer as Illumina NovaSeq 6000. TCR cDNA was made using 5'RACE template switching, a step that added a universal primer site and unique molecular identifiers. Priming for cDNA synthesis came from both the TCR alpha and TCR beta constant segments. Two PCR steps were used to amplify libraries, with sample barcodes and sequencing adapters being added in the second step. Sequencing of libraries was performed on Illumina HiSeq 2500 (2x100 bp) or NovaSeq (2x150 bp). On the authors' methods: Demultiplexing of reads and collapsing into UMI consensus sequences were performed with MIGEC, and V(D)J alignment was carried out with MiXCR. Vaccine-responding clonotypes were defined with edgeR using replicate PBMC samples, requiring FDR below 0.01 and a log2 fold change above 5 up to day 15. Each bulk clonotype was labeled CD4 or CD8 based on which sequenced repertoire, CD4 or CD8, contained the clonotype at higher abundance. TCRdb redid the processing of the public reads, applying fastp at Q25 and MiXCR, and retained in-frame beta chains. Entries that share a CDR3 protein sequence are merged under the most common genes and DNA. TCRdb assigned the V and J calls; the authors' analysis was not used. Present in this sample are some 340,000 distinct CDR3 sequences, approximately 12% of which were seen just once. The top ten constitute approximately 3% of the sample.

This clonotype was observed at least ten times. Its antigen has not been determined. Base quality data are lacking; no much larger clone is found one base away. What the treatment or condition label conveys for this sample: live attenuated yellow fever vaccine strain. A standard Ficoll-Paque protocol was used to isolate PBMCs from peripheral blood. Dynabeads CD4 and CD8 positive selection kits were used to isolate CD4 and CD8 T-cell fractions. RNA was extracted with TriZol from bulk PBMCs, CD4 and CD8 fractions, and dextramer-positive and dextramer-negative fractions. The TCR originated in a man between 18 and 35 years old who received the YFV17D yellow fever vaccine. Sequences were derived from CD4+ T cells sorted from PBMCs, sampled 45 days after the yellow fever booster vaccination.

The nucleotide sequence is given as TGTGCCACCAGTGGATGGGGAGGGAATGGCTACACCTTC. This encodes CATSGWGGNGYTF. The chain is assembled from TRBV24-1 and TRBJ1-2; no D gene can be assigned with confidence. There are 13 amino acids in the CDR3, from cysteine to phenylalanine inclusive. Just the 39-base CDR3 DNA is kept, in frame starting at base 1. V and J lose 5 bases and 6 bases, and a span of 12 bases separates them. The germline V gene encodes CDR1 KGHDR and CDR2 SFDVKD.